This T cell receptor beta chain was recorded in a study of response to subunit inactivated influenza vaccine (dated 2018 in TCRdb). For context, the study as a whole: To follow how T cells responded to a trivalent subunit inactivated influenza vaccine, the researchers relied on deep quantitative profiling of the T cell receptor repertoire.

Library preparation was by RT-PCR. The run used an Illumina HiSeq 2500. The public reads were quality trimmed at Q25 with fastp and then assembled into clones with MiXCR by TCRdb, keeping productive beta chains. Identical CDR3 protein sequences are pooled into one entry, listed with their most common genes and DNA. Across this sample there are 400,000 to 550,000 distinct CDR3 sequences, with less than 30% seen only once. The top ten clones comprise under 2.5% of the sample. This clonotype was recorded at least ten times. Its antigen remains unidentified. No much larger clonotype is one base removed from it; base qualities were not supplied. The full study reports these points: According to the authors, only a limited number of new T cells may be recruited by each seasonal influenza vaccination.

The TCR sequence derives from a man aged 50 to 59 who received an inactivated influenza vaccine. Donor details come from another sample of the same person, matched by shared clones. The source was CD4+ T cells sorted from PBMCs, collected roughly 5 days after vaccination.

The CDR3 is CASSSLRGTYEQYF. The bases read TGTGCCAGCAGCTCCTTAAGGGGAACCTACGAGCAGTACTTC. The chain is made from TRBV7-8 and TRBJ2-7, and possibly TRBD1, on 5 matching bases. Sequences SGHVS (CDR1) and FQNEAQ (CDR2) are obtained from the germline V gene. There are 14 amino acids in the CDR3, from cysteine to phenylalanine inclusive. The retained sequence is limited to the CDR3, 42 bases, with the frame set at the first base. The junction carries 12 bases between V and J, which are trimmed by 4 bases and 2 bases respectively.